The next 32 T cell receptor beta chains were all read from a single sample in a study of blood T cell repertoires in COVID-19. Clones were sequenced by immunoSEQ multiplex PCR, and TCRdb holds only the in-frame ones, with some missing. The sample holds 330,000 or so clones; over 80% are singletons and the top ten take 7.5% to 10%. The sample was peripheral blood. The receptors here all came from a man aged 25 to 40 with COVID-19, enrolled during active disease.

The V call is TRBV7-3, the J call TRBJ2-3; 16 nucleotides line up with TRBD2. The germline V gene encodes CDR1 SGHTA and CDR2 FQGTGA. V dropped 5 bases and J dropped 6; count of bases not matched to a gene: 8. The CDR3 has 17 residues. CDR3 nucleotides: TGTGCCAGCAGCCGAGGGACTAGCGGGAGGGCATCCGATACGCAGTATTTT. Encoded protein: CASSRGTSGRASDTQYF.

The CDR3 protein is CASSFPQGVNTEAFF. The CDR3 coding sequence is TGTGCCAGCAGCTTCCCTCAGGGGGTGAACACTGAAGCTTTCTTT. The chain combines TRBV7-9 with TRBJ1-1; 7 bases line up with TRBD1. Unmatched junction bases numbered 4, after V lost 3 bases and J lost 0 bases. CDR1 is SEHNR, CDR2 FQNEAQ, per germline (reference sequence). The CDR3 spans 15 residues. Full variable domain (outside the CDR3, taken from reference TRBV7-9 and TRBJ1-1): DTGVSQNPRHKITKRGQNVTFRCDPISEHNRLYWYRQTLGQGPEFLTYFQNEAQLEKSRLLSDRFSAERPKGSFSTLEIQRTEQGDSAMYLCASSFPQGVNTEAFFGQGTRLTVV.

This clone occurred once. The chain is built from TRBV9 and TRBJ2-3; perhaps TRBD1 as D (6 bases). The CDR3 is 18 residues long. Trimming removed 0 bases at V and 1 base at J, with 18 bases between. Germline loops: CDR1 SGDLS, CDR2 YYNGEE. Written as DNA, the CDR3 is TGTGCCAGCAGCGTAGGTGTGGGGCAGGGGTACGGCACAGATACGCAGTATTTT. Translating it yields CASSVGVGQGYGTDTQYF.

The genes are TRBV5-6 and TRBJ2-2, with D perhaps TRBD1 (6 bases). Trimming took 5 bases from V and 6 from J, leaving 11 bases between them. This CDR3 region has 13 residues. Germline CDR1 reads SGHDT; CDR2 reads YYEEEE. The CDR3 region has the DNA TGTGCCAGCAGTTTCAGGGGACCCGGGGAGCTGTTTTTT. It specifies CASSFRGPGELFF.

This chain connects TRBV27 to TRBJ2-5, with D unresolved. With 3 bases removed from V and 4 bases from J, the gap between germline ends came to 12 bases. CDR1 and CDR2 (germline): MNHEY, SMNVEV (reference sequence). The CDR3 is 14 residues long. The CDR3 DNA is TGTGCCAGCAGTTTTACGGTCACGGGAGAGACCCAGTACTTC. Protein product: CASSFTVTGETQYF.

As DNA, the CDR3 is TGTGCCAGCAGCGCTCGGACAGATCGCGAGCAGTACTTC. Protein product: CASSARTDREQYF. The V gene is TRBV7-3, the J gene TRBJ2-7; D perhaps matches TRBD1 (6 bases). V lost 5 bases, J lost 6 bases, and 14 bases lay in between. The length of the CDR3 is 13 residues. Per the germline V gene, CDR1 is SGHTA and CDR2 is FQGTGA.

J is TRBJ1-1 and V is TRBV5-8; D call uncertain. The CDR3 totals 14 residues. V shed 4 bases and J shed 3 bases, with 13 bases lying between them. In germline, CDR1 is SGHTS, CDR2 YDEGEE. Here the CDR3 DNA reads TGTGCCAGCAGCCCGCACGCGGGAGACACTGAAGCTTTCTTT. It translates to CASSPHAGDTEAFF.

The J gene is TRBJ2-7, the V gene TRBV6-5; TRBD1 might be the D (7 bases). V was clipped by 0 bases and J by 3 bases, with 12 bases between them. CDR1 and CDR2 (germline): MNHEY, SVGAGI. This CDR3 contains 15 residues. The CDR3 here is CASSYSGQGGYEQYF. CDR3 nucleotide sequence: TGTGCCAGCAGTTACTCAGGGCAGGGGGGCTACGAGCAGTACTTC.

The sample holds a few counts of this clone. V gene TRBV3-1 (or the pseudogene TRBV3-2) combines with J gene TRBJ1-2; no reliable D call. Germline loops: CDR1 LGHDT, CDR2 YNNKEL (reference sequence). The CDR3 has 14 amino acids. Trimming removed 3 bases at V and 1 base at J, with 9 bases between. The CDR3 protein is CASSHYGHNYGYTF. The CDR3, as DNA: TGTGCCAGCAGCCATTATGGGCATAACTATGGCTACACCTTC.

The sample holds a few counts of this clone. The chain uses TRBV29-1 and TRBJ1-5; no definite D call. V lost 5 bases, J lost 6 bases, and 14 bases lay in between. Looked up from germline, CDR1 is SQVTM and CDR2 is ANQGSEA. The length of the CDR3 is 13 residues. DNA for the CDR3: TGCAGCGTTACCACGGGGTTGGGTCAGCCCCAGCATTTT. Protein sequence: CSVTTGLGQPQHF.

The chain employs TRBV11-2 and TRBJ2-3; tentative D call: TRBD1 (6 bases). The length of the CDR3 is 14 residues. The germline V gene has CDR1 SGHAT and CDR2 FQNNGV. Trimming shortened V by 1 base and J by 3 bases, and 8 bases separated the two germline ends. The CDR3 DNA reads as TGTGCCAGCAGCTTAGGCAGGGGTACAGATACGCAGTATTTT. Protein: CASSLGRGTDTQYF.

The CDR3 DNA is TGTGCCAGCTCACCTCGGACAGGAGAGCAAGAGACCCAGTACTTC. This codes for CASSPRTGEQETQYF. This chain links TRBV18 with TRBJ2-5, with 7 bases that match TRBD1. Germline V gene lookup returns CDR1 KGHSH and CDR2 LQKENI. With 3 bases clipped from V and 2 bases from J, the junction kept 6 bases outside the gene matches. CDR3 length: 15 amino acids.

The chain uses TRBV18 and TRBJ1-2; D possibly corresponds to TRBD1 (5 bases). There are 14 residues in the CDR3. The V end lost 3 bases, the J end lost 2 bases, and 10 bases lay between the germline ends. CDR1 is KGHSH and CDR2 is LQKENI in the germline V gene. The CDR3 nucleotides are TGTGCCAGCTCACCGGGGCAGACCAACTATGGCTACACCTTC. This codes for CASSPGQTNYGYTF.

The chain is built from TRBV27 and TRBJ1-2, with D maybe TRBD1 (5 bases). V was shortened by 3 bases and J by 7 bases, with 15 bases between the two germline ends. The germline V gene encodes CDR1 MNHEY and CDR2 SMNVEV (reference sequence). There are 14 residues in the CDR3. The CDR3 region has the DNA TGTGCCAGCAGTTTTGGGGCAGGTTTTGGTGGCTACACCTTC. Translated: CASSFGAGFGGYTF.

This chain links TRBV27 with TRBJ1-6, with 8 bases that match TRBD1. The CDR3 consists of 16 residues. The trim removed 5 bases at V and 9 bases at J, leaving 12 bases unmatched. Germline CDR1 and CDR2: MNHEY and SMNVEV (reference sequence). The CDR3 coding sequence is TGTGCCAGCAGTCTCGGGGACAGGTATTTGGGTTCACCCCTCCACTTT. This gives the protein CASSLGDRYLGSPLHF.

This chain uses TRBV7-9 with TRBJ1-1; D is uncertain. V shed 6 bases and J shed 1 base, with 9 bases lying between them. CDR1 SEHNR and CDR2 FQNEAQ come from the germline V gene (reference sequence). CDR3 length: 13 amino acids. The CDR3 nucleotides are TGTGCCAGCAGATATACAGAGAACACTGAAGCTTTCTTT. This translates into CASRYTENTEAFF.

CDR3 in DNA: TGTGCCAGCAGTTTAAACTCGGGGAACTATGGCTACACCTTC. It encodes CASSLNSGNYGYTF. The chain employs TRBV28 and TRBJ1-2; no clear D. CDR1 is MDHEN, CDR2 SYDVKM, per germline. This CDR3 is built from 14 residues. V lost 2 bases, J lost 2 bases, and 9 bases lay in between.

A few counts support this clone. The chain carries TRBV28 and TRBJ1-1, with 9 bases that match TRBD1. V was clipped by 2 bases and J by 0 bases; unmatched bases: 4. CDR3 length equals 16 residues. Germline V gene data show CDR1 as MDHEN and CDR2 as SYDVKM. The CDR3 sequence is CASSLKGQGMNTEAFF. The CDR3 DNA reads TGTGCCAGCAGTTTAAAGGGACAGGGCATGAACACTGAAGCTTTCTTT.

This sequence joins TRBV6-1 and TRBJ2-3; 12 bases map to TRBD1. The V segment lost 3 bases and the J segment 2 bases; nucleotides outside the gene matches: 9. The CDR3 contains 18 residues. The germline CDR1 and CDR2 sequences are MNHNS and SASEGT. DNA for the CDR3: TGTGCCAGCAGTGATGGGGGACAGGGGGCGCCTGTCACAGATACGCAGTATTTT. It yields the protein CASSDGGQGAPVTDTQYF.

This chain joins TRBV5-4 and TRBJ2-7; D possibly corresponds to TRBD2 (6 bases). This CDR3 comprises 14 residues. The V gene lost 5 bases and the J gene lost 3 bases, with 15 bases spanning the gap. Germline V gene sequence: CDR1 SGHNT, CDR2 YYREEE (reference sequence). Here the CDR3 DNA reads TGTGCCAGCAGTCGCCGGGACTCCTACTACGAGCAGTACTTC. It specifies CASSRRDSYYEQYF.

CDR3 residues: CASSPGLAGVKEQYF. Here the CDR3 DNA reads TGTGCCAGCAGTCCCGGACTAGCGGGAGTTAAAGAGCAGTACTTC. The rearrangement uses TRBV11-3 and TRBJ2-7, with 13 bases matching TRBD2. Germline CDR1 is SGHNT and CDR2 is YENEEA. Trimming removed 6 bases from V and 7 bases from J; junction bases left unmatched: 9. The CDR3 spans 15 residues.

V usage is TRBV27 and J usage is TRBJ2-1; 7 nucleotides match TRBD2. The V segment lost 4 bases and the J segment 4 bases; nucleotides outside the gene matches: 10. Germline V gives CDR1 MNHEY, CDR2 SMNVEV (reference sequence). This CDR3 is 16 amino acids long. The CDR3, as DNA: TGTGCCAGCAGTTCCTGGGCTAGCGGAAAGTACAATGAGCAGTTCTTC. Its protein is CASSSWASGKYNEQFF.

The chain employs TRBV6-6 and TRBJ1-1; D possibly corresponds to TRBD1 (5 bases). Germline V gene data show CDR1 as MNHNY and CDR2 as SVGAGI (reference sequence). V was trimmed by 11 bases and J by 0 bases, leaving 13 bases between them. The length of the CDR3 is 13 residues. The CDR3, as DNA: TGTGCCGGTCGGGGGGGGGTGAACACTGAAGCTTTCTTT. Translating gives CAGRGGVNTEAFF.

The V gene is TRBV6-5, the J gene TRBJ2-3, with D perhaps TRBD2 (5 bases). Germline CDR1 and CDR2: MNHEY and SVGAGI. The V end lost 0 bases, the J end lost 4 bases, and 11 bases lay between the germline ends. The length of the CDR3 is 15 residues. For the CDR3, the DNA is TGTGCCAGCAGTTACTCGGAGGCGAGGGCAGATACGCAGTATTTT. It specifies CASSYSEARADTQYF.

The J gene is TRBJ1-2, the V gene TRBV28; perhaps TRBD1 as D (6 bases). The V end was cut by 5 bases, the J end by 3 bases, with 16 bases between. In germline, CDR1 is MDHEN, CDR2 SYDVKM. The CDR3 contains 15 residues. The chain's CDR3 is CASSQFTQGDYGYTF. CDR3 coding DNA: TGTGCCAGCAGTCAATTCACACAGGGAGACTATGGCTACACCTTC.

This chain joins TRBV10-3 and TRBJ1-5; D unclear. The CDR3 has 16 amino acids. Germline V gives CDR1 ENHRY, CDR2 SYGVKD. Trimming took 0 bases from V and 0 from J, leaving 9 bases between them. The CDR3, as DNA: TGTGCCATCAGTGAGTCGCCGAGGAGTAGCAATCAGCCCCAGCATTTT. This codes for CAISESPRSSNQPQHF.

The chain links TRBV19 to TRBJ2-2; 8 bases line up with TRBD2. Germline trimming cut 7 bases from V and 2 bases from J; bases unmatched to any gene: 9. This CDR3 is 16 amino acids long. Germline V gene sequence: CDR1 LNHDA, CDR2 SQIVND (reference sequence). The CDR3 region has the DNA TGTGCCAGTAAGAATGGGCGGGGGGCAAACACCGGGGAGCTGTTTTTT. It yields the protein CASKNGRGANTGELFF.

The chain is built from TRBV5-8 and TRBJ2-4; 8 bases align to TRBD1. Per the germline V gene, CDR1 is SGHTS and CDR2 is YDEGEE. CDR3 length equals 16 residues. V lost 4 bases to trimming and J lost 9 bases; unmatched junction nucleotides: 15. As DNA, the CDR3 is TGTGCCAGCAGCGCAGGGGGCGCGGGATTGTGGGTCATTCAGTACTTC. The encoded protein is CASSAGGAGLWVIQYF.

The DNA of the CDR3 is TGTGCCAGCAGACCTTCAGGGGGCGTTGAAGCTTTCTTT. Translating it yields CASRPSGGVEAFF. This chain joins TRBV6-2 or TRBV6-3 and TRBJ1-1, with 8 bases that match TRBD1. The germline V gene encodes CDR1 MNHEY and CDR2 SVGEGT. V shed 6 bases and J 7 bases; nucleotides not matched to a gene: 7. This CDR3 is built from 13 residues.

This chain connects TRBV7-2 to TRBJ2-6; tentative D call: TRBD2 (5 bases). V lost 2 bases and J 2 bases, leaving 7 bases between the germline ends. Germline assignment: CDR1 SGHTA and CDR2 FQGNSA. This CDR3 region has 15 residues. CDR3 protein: CASSLNGAGANVLTF. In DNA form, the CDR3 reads TGTGCCAGCAGCTTAAACGGGGCTGGGGCCAACGTCCTGACTTTC.

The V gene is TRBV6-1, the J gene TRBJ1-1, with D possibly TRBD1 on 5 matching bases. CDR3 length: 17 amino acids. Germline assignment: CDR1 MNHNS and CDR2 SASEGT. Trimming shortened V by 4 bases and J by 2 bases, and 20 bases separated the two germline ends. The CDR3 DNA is TGTGCCAGCAGTGTCTTTCCCATACAGGTGACTAACACTGAAGCTTTCTTT. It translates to CASSVFPIQVTNTEAFF.

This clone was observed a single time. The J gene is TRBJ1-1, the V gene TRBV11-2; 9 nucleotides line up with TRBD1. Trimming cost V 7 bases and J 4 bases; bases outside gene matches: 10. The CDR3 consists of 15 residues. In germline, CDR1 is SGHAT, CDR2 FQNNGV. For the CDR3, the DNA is TGTGCCAGCATCGAGACGACAGGGGGGGTCACTGAAGCTTTCTTT. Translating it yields CASIETTGGVTEAFF. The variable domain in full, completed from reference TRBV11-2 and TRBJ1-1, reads EAGVAQSPRYKIIEKRQSVAFWCNPISGHATLYWYQQILGQGPKLLIQFQNNGVVDDSQLPKDRFSAERLKGVDSTLKIQPAKLEDSAVYLCASIETTGGVTEAFFGQGTRLTVV.